This T cell receptor beta chain was sequenced during a study of blood T cells in healthy people across ages (dated by TCRdb to between 2014 and 2017). With respect to the entire study: In model experiments, template switching captured roughly one uniquely barcoded TCR beta cDNA molecule for every two T cells. To track age-related changes in TCR beta repertoire diversity, the study relied on deep sequencing normalized with unique cDNA molecular identifiers. Donors were grouped into four age groups: young (average roughly 16 years), middle-aged (over 35), aged (62) and long-lived (approximately 78). To avoid experimental bias, donors of different ages were distributed randomly across sequencing lanes. For two donors (one aged 18 to 30 and one aged 80 or older), the study analyzed two additional independent replicas of 1 million unique cDNA reads from the same blood draw.

Measured from the cysteine to the phenylalanine, the CDR3 is 15 residues long. The read is trimmed to its CDR3 DNA, 45 bases read in frame from base 1. Trimming leaves V shorter by 4 bases and J shorter by 8 bases, with the junction holding 10 bases beyond the gene matches. Via the germline V gene, CDR1 is SGHRS and CDR2 YFSETQ. The 40 or so donors, aged about 6 to 95 years, were systemically healthy Caucasian individuals from Russia. Each donor gave 8 to 10 milliliters of peripheral blood, drawn into EDTA-treated Vacutainer tubes. Ficoll-Paque density-gradient centrifugation was used to isolate PBMCs, with at least 6 million obtained per sample. Total RNA was extracted from PBMCs with Trizol reagent, with at least 5.5 micrograms obtained per sample. Naive CD45RAhigh/CD27high T cell percentages were measured by flow cytometry on a PBMC aliquot from every donor. Results the study describes overall, beyond this receptor: Observed TCR beta diversity correlated strongly with the percentage of naive T cells measured by flow cytometry. Because donor CMV infection status was unknown, age-related changes in expanded clonotypes were potentially confounded. Compared with the aged group, the long-lived group had more naive CD4+ T cells, fewer expanded clones and increased TCR diversity, suggesting age selection. Observed TCR beta diversity per million T cells fell roughly linearly with age, and a significant reduction was already apparent by age roughly 40. Estimates of total diversity from one million sequenced T cells were regarded as lower bounds and underestimates. Conclusive comparison of naive and antigen-experienced compartments was prevented by the profiling of bulk unsorted PBMCs.

Concerning this clonotype: It lacks a known antigen. Base qualities are not provided; no much larger clone lies one nucleotide away.

Library prep was done by 5' RACE. Sequencing instrument: Illumina HiSeq 2500. The second PCR ran for about 6 to 12 cycles and used a J-beta primer mix along with a sample-barcoded 5' primer. A unique molecular identifier was introduced onto each TCR beta cDNA molecule by a template-switch 5' adaptor carrying 12 random nucleotides. Each sample yielded at least 3 million CDR3-containing paired-end reads. First-strand cDNA was synthesized from all RNA with the Mint cDNA synthesis kit, primed by a TRBC-specific oligonucleotide. Following uracil-DNA glycosylase treatment, all cDNA underwent a first 18-cycle PCR with the universal primers M1SS and BC2_uni_R. In the original analysis: Each sample was normalized by randomly selecting 1 million high-quality reads, each carrying a distinct molecular identifier. Instead of being binned into consensus sequences, reads with shared molecular identifiers were discarded. MiTCR, with a Q25 quality threshold and the strictest error-elimination algorithm, was used for CDR3 identification, clonotype clustering and error correction. A nonparametric unseen species model with Euler transformation was used to estimate a lower bound on total TCR beta diversity. TCRdb reprocessing: public reads trimmed at Q25 with fastp, clones called with MiXCR, in-frame beta chains kept. All rows with the same CDR3 protein become a single entry with the most common DNA and genes. TCRdb's processing, not the authors' own work, is the source of the V and J calls. This sample comprises more than 700,000 distinct CDR3 sequences, 46% of them detected only once. Of the sample, 15% to 20% falls within the top ten clones.

Sequencing used blood. The source of this sequence is a man of 80 years or more in good health. This chain is built from TRBV5-1 and TRBJ2-1; 9 central bases correspond to TRBD1. The DNA sequence follows: TGCGCCAGCAGCCTTCTACAGGGGGCGAGGGATGAGCAGTTCTTC. The resulting protein is CASSLLQGARDEQFF.